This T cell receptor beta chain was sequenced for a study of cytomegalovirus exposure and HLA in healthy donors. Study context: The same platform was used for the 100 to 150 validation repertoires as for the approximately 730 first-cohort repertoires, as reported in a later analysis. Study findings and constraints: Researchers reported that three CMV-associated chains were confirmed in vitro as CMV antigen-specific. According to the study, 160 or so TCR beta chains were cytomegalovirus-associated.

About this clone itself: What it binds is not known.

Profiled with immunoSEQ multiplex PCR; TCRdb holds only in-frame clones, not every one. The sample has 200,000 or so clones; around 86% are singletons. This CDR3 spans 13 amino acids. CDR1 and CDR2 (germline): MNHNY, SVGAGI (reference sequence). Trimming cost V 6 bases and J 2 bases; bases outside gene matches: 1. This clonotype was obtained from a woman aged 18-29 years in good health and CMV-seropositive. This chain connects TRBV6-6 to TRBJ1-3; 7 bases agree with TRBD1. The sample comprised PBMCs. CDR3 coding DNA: TGTGCCAGCAGCACAGGGGCTGGAAACACCATATATTTT. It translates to CASSTGAGNTIYF.